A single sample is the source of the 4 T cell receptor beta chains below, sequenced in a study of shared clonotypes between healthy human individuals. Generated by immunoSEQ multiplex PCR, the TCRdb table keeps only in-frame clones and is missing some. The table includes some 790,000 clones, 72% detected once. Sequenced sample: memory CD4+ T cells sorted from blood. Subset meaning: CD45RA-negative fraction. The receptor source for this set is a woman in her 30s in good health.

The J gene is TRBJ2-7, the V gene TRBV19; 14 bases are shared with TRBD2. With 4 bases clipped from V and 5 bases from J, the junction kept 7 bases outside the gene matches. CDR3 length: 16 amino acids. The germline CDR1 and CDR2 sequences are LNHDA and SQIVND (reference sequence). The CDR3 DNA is TGTGCCAGTAGTACCGTCTGGACTAGCGGGAGGAACGAGCAGTACTTC. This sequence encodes CASSTVWTSGRNEQYF.

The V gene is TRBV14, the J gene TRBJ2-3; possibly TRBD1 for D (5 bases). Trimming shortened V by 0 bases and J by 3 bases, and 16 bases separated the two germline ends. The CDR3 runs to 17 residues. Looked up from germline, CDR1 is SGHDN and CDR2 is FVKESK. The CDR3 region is CASSQDWGRVRTDTQYF. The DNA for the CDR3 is TGTGCCAGCAGCCAAGACTGGGGCCGGGTTAGGACAGATACGCAGTATTTT.

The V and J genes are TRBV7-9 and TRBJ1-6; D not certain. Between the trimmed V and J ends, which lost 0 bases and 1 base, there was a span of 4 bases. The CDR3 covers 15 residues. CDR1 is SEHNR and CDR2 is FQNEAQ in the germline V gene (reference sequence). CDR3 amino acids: CASSLAGSYNSPLHF. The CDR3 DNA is TGTGCCAGCAGCTTAGCAGGGTCCTATAATTCACCCCTCCACTTT.

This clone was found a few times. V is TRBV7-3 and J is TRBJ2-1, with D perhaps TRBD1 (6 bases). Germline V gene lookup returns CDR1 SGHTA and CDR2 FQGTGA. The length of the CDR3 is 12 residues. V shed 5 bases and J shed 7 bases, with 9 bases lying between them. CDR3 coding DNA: TGTGCCAGCAGCGAACAGGGAAATGAGCAGTTCTTC. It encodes CASSEQGNEQFF.